These 15 T cell receptor beta chains came from one sample sequenced in a study of blood T cell repertoires in COVID-19 (dated by TCRdb to the early 2020s). The library was made by the immunoSEQ multiplex PCR assay. Imported from immuneACCESS, the table was reduced by TCRdb to in-frame sequences with V and J called. These copies leave out some clones; in studies compared against another copy, an unresolved V gene accounts for under half, and the cause of the remainder is not known. In this sample the table shows 140,000 to 150,000 clones, around 89% of which occur a single time. The top ten constitute around 2.3% of the sample. What was sequenced was peripheral blood. Source of these receptors: a human donor with COVID-19, enrolled during active disease. The donor label of this sample is uncertain.

The chain uses TRBV6-6 and TRBJ2-7; D is perhaps TRBD2 (5 bases). The V gene lost 0 bases and the J gene lost 4 bases, with 16 bases spanning the gap. The CDR3 has 16 residues. Germline CDR1 and CDR2: MNHNY and SVGAGI (reference sequence). As DNA, the CDR3 is TGTGCCAGCAGTTACTCGAGAGCCGGATCGGGATACGAGCAGTACTTC. This codes for CASSYSRAGSGYEQYF.

This clone was detected only once. The chain employs TRBV7-3 and TRBJ1-3, with unresolved D. Per germline, CDR1 SGHTA and CDR2 FQGTGA. Between the trimmed V and J ends, which lost 5 bases and 4 bases, there was a span of 9 bases. The length of the CDR3 is 13 residues. The CDR3 nucleotides read TGTGCCAGCAGCCTTAGTTTGGGAAACACCATATATTTT. Its translation is CASSLSLGNTIYF.

The chain employs TRBV10-3 and TRBJ1-1; D is possibly TRBD1 (5 bases). Germline V gene data show CDR1 as ENHRY and CDR2 as SYGVKD. Trimming took off 7 bases at V and 0 bases at J, with 9 bases between the two ends. The length of the CDR3 is 13 residues. The CDR3 sequence: CAIKRDLNTEAFF. CDR3 DNA sequence: TGTGCCATCAAAAGGGACTTGAACACTGAAGCTTTCTTT.

V and J are TRBV18 and TRBJ2-7; a weak D match, TRBD1 (5 bases). Deletions cut 3 bases from V and 5 bases from J, with 17 bases between. CDR3 length equals 15 residues. The germline V gene has CDR1 KGHSH and CDR2 LQKENI. CDR3 sequence: CASSPSGAGANEQYF. The CDR3 DNA is TGTGCCAGCTCACCCTCTGGGGCAGGAGCAAACGAGCAGTACTTC.

This clone was observed a handful of times. The genes are TRBV10-3 and TRBJ2-5, with a possible D match to TRBD2 (5 bases). There are 13 residues in the CDR3. The V gene lost 9 bases and the J gene lost 3 bases, with 14 bases spanning the gap. In germline, CDR1 is ENHRY, CDR2 SYGVKD. The CDR3 protein is CAIAGGREETQYF. Here the CDR3 DNA reads TGTGCCATAGCCGGAGGCCGGGAAGAGACCCAGTACTTC.

The chain joins TRBV3-1 (or the pseudogene TRBV3-2) to TRBJ2-1; weak D call: TRBD1 (6 bases). V lost 5 bases to trimming and J lost 4 bases, with 15 bases between them. The CDR3 spans 15 residues. Per the germline V gene, CDR1 is LGHDT and CDR2 is YNNKEL (reference sequence). CDR3 sequence: CASSTRTETYNEQFF. The CDR3 DNA is TGTGCCAGCAGCACCCGGACAGAGACTTACAATGAGCAGTTCTTC.

This clone was counted only a few times. This chain joins TRBV19 and TRBJ1-1, with 11 bases lining up with TRBD1. This CDR3 has 15 residues. Germline CDR1 and CDR2: LNHDA and SQIVND (reference sequence). The ends lost 6 bases at V and 1 base at J; junction bases unmatched: 4. CDR3 sequence reads: CASRHGTGGNTEAFF. The CDR3 DNA reads TGTGCCAGTAGGCATGGGACAGGGGGGAACACTGAAGCTTTCTTT.

This sequence joins TRBV4-1 and TRBJ1-5; TRBD1 agrees at 10 bases. With V trimmed by 2 bases and J by 8 bases, 9 bases remained unmatched. The CDR3 sequence is 16 residues long. The germline CDR1 and CDR2 sequences are MGHRA and YSYEKL. The DNA for the CDR3 is TGCGCCAGCAGCCAATCCTCAACCGGGACAGGGGAGCCCCAGCATTTT. Residues: CASSQSSTGTGEPQHF.

Written as DNA, the CDR3 is TGTGCCAGCAGCCAAGTTGGGGGACAGGGCTACGAGCAGTACTTC. Its translation: CASSQVGGQGYEQYF. The chain links TRBV14 to TRBJ2-7; 9 nucleotides line up with TRBD1. Trimming at V came to 1 base and at J to 3 bases, leaving 4 bases not matched to a gene. The CDR3 loop spans 15 amino acids. Germline lookup yields CDR1 SGHDN and CDR2 FVKESK.

Only one count was recorded for this clone. This rearrangement joins TRBV7-9 to TRBJ1-6; D remains unclear. The CDR3 runs 14 residues. V lost 5 bases to trimming and J lost 6 bases, with 11 bases between them. CDR1 and CDR2 from the germline V gene are SEHNR and FQNEAQ (reference sequence). CDR3 nucleotide sequence: TGTGCCAGCAGCGGAGGACGGATTAATTCACCCCTCCACTTT. Its translation: CASSGGRINSPLHF. The whole variable domain, filled in from reference TRBV7-9 and TRBJ1-6, reads DTGVSQNPRHKITKRGQNVTFRCDPISEHNRLYWYRQTLGQGPEFLTYFQNEAQLEKSRLLSDRFSAERPKGSFSTLEIQRTEQGDSAMYLCASSGGRINSPLHFGNGTRLTVT.

In its sample, this clone was seen once. V usage is TRBV2 and J usage is TRBJ2-2; D is unclear. Germline assignment: CDR1 SNHLY and CDR2 FYNNEI. Trimming pared 3 bases from V and 8 bases from J, leaving 16 bases between. The CDR3 extends over 15 amino acids. This CDR3 reads CASSDLGSRAGELFF. CDR3 in DNA: TGTGCCAGCAGTGATTTGGGTAGCCGAGCGGGGGAGCTGTTTTTT.

The CDR3 reads CASSKRGHVDQPQHF. CDR3 sequence (DNA): TGTGCCAGCAGCAAGAGGGGGCACGTGGATCAGCCCCAGCATTTT. The rearrangement uses TRBV7-2 and TRBJ1-5, with TRBD1 matching over 7 bases. With 5 bases clipped from V and 5 bases from J, the junction kept 9 bases outside the gene matches. Germline CDR1 and CDR2: SGHTA and FQGNSA. The CDR3 is 15 amino acids. The full variable domain, completed using reference TRBV7-2 and TRBJ1-5, is GAGVSQSPSNKVTEKGKDVELRCDPISGHTALYWYRQSLGQGLEFLIYFQGNSAPDKSGLPSDRFSAERTGGSVSTLTIQRTQQEDSAVYLCASSKRGHVDQPQHFGDGTRLSIL.

This chain links TRBV7-9 with TRBJ1-2; D remains unclear. V was clipped by 2 bases and J by 2 bases, with 9 bases between them. Germline V lookup: CDR1 SEHNR, CDR2 FQNEAQ (reference sequence). The CDR3 has 14 residues. This chain's CDR3 is CASSLITDNYGYTF. Written as DNA, the CDR3 is TGTGCCAGCAGCTTAATAACAGACAACTATGGCTACACCTTC.

The V gene is TRBV7-9, the J gene TRBJ2-7; possible D gene TRBD2, 5 bases. Deletions cut 6 bases from V and 0 bases from J, with 12 bases between. The CDR3 contains 14 residues. Looked up from germline, CDR1 is SEHNR and CDR2 is FQNEAQ (reference sequence). CDR3 in DNA: TGTGCCAGCAGTACCCCGGGAAGCTCCTACGAGCAGTACTTC. This encodes CASSTPGSSYEQYF.

The genes are TRBV7-2 and TRBJ1-2; D is possibly TRBD1 (5 bases). Trimming took off 5 bases at V and 0 bases at J, with 13 bases between the two ends. Per germline, CDR1 SGHTA and CDR2 FQGNSA. The CDR3 sequence is 15 residues long. The CDR3 loop reads CASSTRTSANYGYTF. The CDR3 region has the DNA TGTGCCAGCAGCACCCGGACATCAGCTAACTATGGCTACACCTTC.